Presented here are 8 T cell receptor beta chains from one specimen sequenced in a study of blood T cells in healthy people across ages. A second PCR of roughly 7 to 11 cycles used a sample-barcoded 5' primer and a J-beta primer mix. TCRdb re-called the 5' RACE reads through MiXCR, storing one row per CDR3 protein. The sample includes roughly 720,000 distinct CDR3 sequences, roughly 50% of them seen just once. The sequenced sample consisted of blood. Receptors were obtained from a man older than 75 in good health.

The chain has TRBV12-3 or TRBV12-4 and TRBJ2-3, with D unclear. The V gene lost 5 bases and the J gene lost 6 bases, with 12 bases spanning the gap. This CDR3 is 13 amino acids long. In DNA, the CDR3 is TGTGCCAGCAGTCTAGGGATGCTGGATACGCAGTATTTT. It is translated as CASSLGMLDTQYF.

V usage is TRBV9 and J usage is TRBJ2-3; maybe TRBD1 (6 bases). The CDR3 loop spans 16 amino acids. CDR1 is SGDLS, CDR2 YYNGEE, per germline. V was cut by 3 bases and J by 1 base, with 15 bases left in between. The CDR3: CASSAHTGLGTDTQYF. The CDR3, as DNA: TGTGCCAGCAGCGCACATACAGGGTTGGGCACAGATACGCAGTATTTT. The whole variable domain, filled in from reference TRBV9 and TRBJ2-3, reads DSGVTQTPKHLITATGQRVTLRCSPRSGDLSVYWYQQSLDQGLQFLIQYYNGEERAKGNILERFSAQQFPDLHSELNLSSLELGDSALYFCASSAHTGLGTDTQYFGPGTRLTVL.

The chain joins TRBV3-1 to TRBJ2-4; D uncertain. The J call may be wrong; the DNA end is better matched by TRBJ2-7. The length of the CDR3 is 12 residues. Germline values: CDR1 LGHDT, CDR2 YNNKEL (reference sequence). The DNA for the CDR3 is TGTGCCAGCAGCCGTTCCGGCTACGAGCAGTACTTC. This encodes CASSRSGYEQYF.

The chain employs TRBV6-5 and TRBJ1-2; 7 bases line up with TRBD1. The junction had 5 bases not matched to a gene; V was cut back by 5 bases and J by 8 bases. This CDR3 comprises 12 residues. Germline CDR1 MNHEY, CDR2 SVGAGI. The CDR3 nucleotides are TGTGCCAGCAGTCGGGACAGACGAGGCTACACCTTC. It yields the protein CASSRDRRGYTF.

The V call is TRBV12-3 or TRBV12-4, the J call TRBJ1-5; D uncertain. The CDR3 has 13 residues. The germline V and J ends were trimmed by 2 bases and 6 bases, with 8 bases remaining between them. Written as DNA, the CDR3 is TGTGCCAGCAGTTTATTGGGGAGTCAGCCCCAGCATTTT. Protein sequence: CASSLLGSQPQHF.

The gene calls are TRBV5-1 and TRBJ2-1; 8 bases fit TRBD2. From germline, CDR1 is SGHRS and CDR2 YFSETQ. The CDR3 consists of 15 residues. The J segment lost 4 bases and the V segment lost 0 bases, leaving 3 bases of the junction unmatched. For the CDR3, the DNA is TGCGCCAGCAGCTTGGCGGCTAGCGGGTACAATGAGCAGTTCTTC. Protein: CASSLAASGYNEQFF.

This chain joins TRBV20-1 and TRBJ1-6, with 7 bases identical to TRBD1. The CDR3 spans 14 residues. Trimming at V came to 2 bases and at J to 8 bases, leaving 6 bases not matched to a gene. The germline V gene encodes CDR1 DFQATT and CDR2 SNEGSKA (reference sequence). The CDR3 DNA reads TGCAGTGCTAGAATGCAGGGGGATTATTCACCCCTCCACTTT. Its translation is CSARMQGDYSPLHF.

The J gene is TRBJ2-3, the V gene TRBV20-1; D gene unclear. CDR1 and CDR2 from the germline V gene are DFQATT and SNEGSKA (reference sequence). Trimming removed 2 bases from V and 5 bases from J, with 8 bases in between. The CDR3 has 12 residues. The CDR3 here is CSARPGIDTQYF. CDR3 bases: TGCAGTGCTAGACCGGGCATAGATACGCAGTATTTT.